This T cell receptor beta chain was captured in a study of cytomegalovirus exposure and HLA in healthy donors (dated by TCRdb to between 2016 and 2019). Notes on the research overall: An earlier analysis of roughly 610 of the donors reported 276 Gb of sequence data and 117 million unique TCR beta sequences obtained from 180 million or so T cells. About 280 gigabases of sequencing data and around 88 million unique TCR sequences made up an early release that covered 640 HLA-typed donors. Among the 398 genotyped donors, around 79% belonged to the genetic ancestry cluster associated with self-reported Caucasian donors. The study was designed to test whether signatures of past pathogen exposure could be identified by cataloging public T cell receptors. The study profiled the T cell repertoires of about 720 subjects by immunosequencing and related them to cytomegalovirus serostatus. Besides the first cohort of roughly 700 subjects, a separate validation cohort made up of over 95 different subjects was used. High-throughput TCR immunosequencing, statistical association of individual TCRs with disease status, and machine learning were combined to predict cytomegalovirus infection status. In a later analysis, previously published TCR beta repertoires from several hundred donors were re-analyzed and high-resolution HLA genotyping was added so that TCR occurrence patterns could be studied. Rather than drawing on any new phenotypic data, the later analysis identified candidate immune exposures from TCR beta sequences and the way those sequences occurred across donors. To decide whether each TCR beta V gene segment behaved as functional or pseudogenic, an earlier analysis of approximately 590 of the donors relied on high-throughput TCR beta sequencing. Alongside the repertoire data, information on donor age, sex, ethnicity and CMV serostatus was compiled. A later genetic analysis took genome-wide SNP genotypes for about 55% of the roughly 700 donors and used that subset as a discovery cohort. Every repertoire in the discovery cohort had been generated on one and the same sequencing platform. Both class I and class II loci were covered by HLA typing, at four-digit resolution. The number of typed donors differed by locus: about 620-640 for A, B, C, DRB1 and DQB1; 500 to 550 for DQA1; about 600 for DPA1; and around 470 for DPB1. A handful of DR-DQ haplotypes were handled as single units for association and clustering because linkage in the cohort was strong. Across 300 to 400 genotyped donors of the cohort, an average of roughly 230,000 unique TCR beta nucleotide sequences per donor were sequenced, and approximately 17% of those sequences were non-productive.

The CDR3 contains 18 residues, cysteine and phenylalanine counted. The sequence is cut down to CDR3 DNA, 54 bases in frame from base 1. The junction carries 15 bases between V and J, which are trimmed by 1 base and 0 bases respectively. In the germline V gene, CDR1 corresponds to MGHRA and CDR2 to YSYEKL. Concerning this clone itself: Its antigen target is currently unknown. No much larger clone is present one base from it, and per-base qualities are unavailable.

In total, 666 healthy bone marrow donors made up the cohort. Cohort members were all nominally healthy when sampled, although unrecorded immune exposures were likely present. The donor tested CMV seronegative and was one of the 352 seronegative cohort members. A peripheral blood sample was collected from each donor, and TCR beta sequencing was performed on peripheral blood mononuclear cells. Genomic DNA extraction from the blood cell samples was performed with the Qiagen DNeasy Blood Extraction Kit. Library construction relied on the immunoSEQ multiplex PCR assay. A mixture of 60 forward primers for TCR Vbeta segments and 13 reverse primers for TCR Jbeta segments was used in the multiplex PCR. Amplification of the CDR3 region of rearranged TCR beta genes was performed with a multiplex PCR assay on genomic DNA. Amplified TCR beta libraries were sequenced as 87-base-pair reads on the Illumina HiSeq System. In the paper's pipeline: Across the roughly 670 repertoires, a later analysis counted around 80 million unique TCR beta chains, 9 million to 14 million of which were shared by at least two donors. A nearest-neighbor algorithm error-corrected the raw reads and collapsed the reads into unique sequences, merging closely related sequences to remove PCR and sequencing errors. Alignment of CDR3 sequences to IMGT reference sequences was used to assign V, D and J gene segments. For a sequence to be retained, a match of at least six nucleotides to both a V gene segment and a J gene segment was required. A rearrangement was called productive if the CDR3 had no stop codons and remained in frame with V and J, and every other rearrangement was called non-productive. Following IMGT convention, CDR3 was defined as the stretch from the second conserved V-encoded cysteine to the conserved J-encoded phenylalanine. The earlier analysis of roughly 590 of the donors excluded sequences that lacked an unambiguous match to a single V gene segment. In an earlier analysis of some 590 of the donors, a V segment was called functional when productive rearrangements were above 56.7%, and segregating when the standard deviation between donors exceeded 5%. A statistical classification framework was developed to diagnose cytomegalovirus status using the catalog of TCR beta chain sequences. In a later analysis, TCR nucleotide sequences were compared against IMGT/GENE-DB human TR gene sequences so that V and J genes could be assigned. A later analysis assigned CDR3 sequences and most-parsimonious VDJ recombination scenarios with the TCRdist pipeline. In a later analysis, every TCR beta chain was defined by the combination of its CDR3 amino acid sequence and its V-gene family, and reads without a unique V-gene family were dropped. As a way to deal with suspected cross-contamination and a sequencing artifact, a later analysis dropped roughly 620 nucleotide sequences that were highly shared and had low generation probability. In a later analysis, a clonal expansion index for each public chain was calculated from normalized within-repertoire ranks of inferred template counts. In a later analysis, generation probabilities were computed with a VDJ recombination model fitted to out-of-frame rearrangements, and the resulting probabilities were checked against IGoR. In a later analysis, TCR-TCR, TCR-HLA and TCR-CMV co-occurrence was scored with hypergeometric tests, and a repertoire-size bias correction was applied to TCR pairs. A later analysis estimated false discovery rates by permuting HLA or CMV assignments 20 times. In a later analysis, co-occurring TCRs were grouped using DBSCAN, with TCRdist sequence similarity added in when clustering inside HLA-allele-positive subsets. Co-occurrence clustering excluded repertoires with fewer than 30,000 or more than 120,000 public chains, plus five with anomalous nucleotide sharing. TCRdb re-hosts the immuneACCESS table, in-frame sequences only. Its copies lack some clones; in the studies checked, an unresolved V gene accounts for under half of them, and the cause for the rest is not known. D and trimming come from the DNA, and the V and J calls and clone size come from that table. In all, the sample holds roughly 120,000 clones, and roughly 79% of those were seen once. Over 1.5% of the sample goes to the ten largest clones.

Broader findings and caveats from the paper: CMV serostatus was the only immune exposure information available for the cohort. In a later genetic analysis, fewer N-insertions in productive TCRs were reported among donors in an Asian-associated ancestry cluster than the roughly 700-donor mean. An association between a missense DCLRE1C variant and V-gene and J-gene trimming of TCR beta chains was found in a later genetic analysis and replicated in an independent cohort. Presence/absence analyses assumed roughly uniform sequencing depth across donors, an assumption that may not hold. In a later analysis, TCR association rates were found to vary across HLA loci, with the most associated TCRs seen for DRB1 alleles and the fewest for HLA-C alleles. A further reported finding was that TCR beta sequences accurately predicted the HLA-A and HLA-B alleles for most subjects in the first cohort. It was suggested by the authors that the approach could potentially be generalized to other disease states and immunological phenotypes. Some IMGT-functional V segments, including TRBV6-2 and TRBV6-3, could not be distinguished by the 87-base-pair reads and were therefore excluded. Most CMV-associated TCR beta chains appeared to be HLA-restricted in a later analysis, and the HLA associations seemed to be driven largely by CMV exposure. Linkage disequilibrium might explain the correlated functional status among segregating V segments, but an unknown experimental factor could not be excluded. Broadly in line with IMGT annotations, most TCR beta V segments showed up in productive rearrangements about 90% or about 30% of the time in an earlier analysis of a few hundred of the donors. In vitro tests confirmed that a few of the cytomegalovirus-associated TCR beta chains recognize cytomegalovirus antigens. In the study, some 160 TCR beta chains were listed as associated with cytomegalovirus. The sequencing pipeline was judged likely to have produced a cluster of highly shared sequence variants as a technical artifact. In a later analysis, HLA-associated TCR beta chains showed more clonal expansion and lower generation probabilities than non-associated chains that were equally common. Because counts were too low, some 17 rarely observed V segments, including chromosome 9 orphons, were excluded from the earlier analysis of 587 of the donors. In both the original and validation cohorts, the classifier was reported to diagnose cytomegalovirus status with high specificity and sensitivity. Across donors, most TCR sequences were observed very rarely, whereas some public TCRs were present in many individuals. Several of the top co-occurrence clusters appeared to be linked to parvovirus B19, influenza, CMV and Epstein-Barr virus, according to a later analysis. In a later analysis, 15,000 to 20,000 TCR beta sequences were associated with specific HLA alleles at a false discovery rate of 0.05. HLA typing was unavailable for some donors at each locus, so association tests used only the typed subset. Strong co-occurrence of HLA alleles, especially DR and DQ, made assigning TCR associations to individual alleles difficult. In this cohort, only TCR beta chains were sequenced, and detectable features were limited by the absence of alpha or paired-chain data.

This TCR derives from a woman between 18 and 29 years old in good health and CMV-seronegative. Material: PBMCs. The sequence links TRBV4-1 to TRBJ1-4, with no reliable assignment of the D segment. In nucleotide form, the sequence is TGCGCCAGCAGCCAAGTGAGGGTTCCACCTGCAACTAATGAAAAACTGTTTTTT. Its coded protein is CASSQVRVPPATNEKLFF.